This entry features one TCR beta chain sequence. The target antigen is unknown. These data belong to a study of shared clonotypes between healthy human individuals. Study-wide background: A donor's plate count was three for CD4 naive and three for CD4 memory; CD8 naive had two and CD8 memory one.

Losses at the gene ends were 6 bases for V and 7 bases for J; bases not matched to a gene: 17. Germline values: CDR1 MDHEN, CDR2 SYDVKM. This CDR3 has 16 residues. Sequenced by immunoSEQ multiplex PCR; TCRdb stores in-frame clones only, minus some. This sample has about 2.3 million clones; approximately 93% occur once, and the top ten carry 0.39%. General study findings and limits: Rarefaction demonstrated incomplete sorted-subset sequencing despite large depth. Clonotype sharing across several donors was observed for around 5% of naive CD4 clonotypes. An anticipated effect of sequencing depth on clonotype sharing among donors was recognized.

This sequence was found in a man between 18 and 35 years old in good health. Some clones in this sample may be carry-over from other donors' samples. Sequenced: naive CD4+ T cells from PBMCs. Subset in this sample: CD45RA+ positively selected. V gene TRBV28 combines with J gene TRBJ1-2, with 7 nucleotides matching TRBD1. The CDR3 DNA is TGTGCCAGCAGGACGCTTAGGGGGCCGGCACTACGTGGCTACACCTTC. Translating gives CASRTLRGPALRGYTF.